Below, 28 T cell receptor beta chains from the same sample are listed, as sequenced in a study of cytomegalovirus exposure and HLA in healthy donors. The PCR contained 60 Vbeta and 13 Jbeta primers. Sequencing was performed with immunoSEQ multiplex PCR; in TCRdb, only in-frame clones are kept and a portion is missing. The sample lists roughly 95,000 clones, 82% occurring once. Material: PBMCs. The receptors here all came from a young man in good health and CMV-seropositive.

This clone was found once. The chain is built from TRBV28 and TRBJ2-1, with TRBD2 matching 7 bases. Germline V CDR1 and CDR2: MDHEN, SYDVKM. The CDR3 length is 21 residues. V shed 2 bases, J shed 0 bases, and the junction held 19 bases outside the gene matches. CDR3 amino acids: CASSLGIILRETRHSYNEQFF. The CDR3 nucleotides are TGTGCCAGCAGTTTAGGTATTATTTTGCGGGAGACTCGTCACTCCTACAATGAGCAGTTCTTC.

The V gene is TRBV27, the J gene TRBJ2-5; 8 bases map to TRBD2. The J call may be faulty, since TRBJ2-7 better matches the DNA end. The CDR3 consists of 16 residues. The germline gives CDR1 MNHEY, CDR2 SMNVEV (reference sequence). DNA for the CDR3: TGTGCCAGCAGCCTTCGGGGGGCGGGAGGTGGCTACGAGCAGTACTTC. Translated, it gives CASSLRGAGGGYEQYF.

The chain is built from TRBV6-5 and TRBJ1-4, with D tentatively TRBD1 (5 bases). The CDR3 extends over 14 amino acids. From germline, CDR1 is MNHEY and CDR2 SVGAGI. Trimming pared 0 bases from V and 12 bases from J, leaving 14 bases between. In DNA, the CDR3 is TGTGCCAGCAGTTACTCGGTGGGGCGGGGTGAACTGTTTTTT. Its protein product is CASSYSVGRGELFF.

In its sample, this clone was seen once. V usage is TRBV7-9 and J usage is TRBJ1-1; D remains unclear. Deletions cut 2 bases from V and 3 bases from J, with 13 bases between. Germline assignment: CDR1 SEHNR and CDR2 FQNEAQ (reference sequence). CDR3 length: 15 residues. The CDR3 loop is CASSLFDEGDTEAFF. The CDR3 DNA follows: TGTGCCAGCAGCTTATTCGACGAGGGAGACACTGAAGCTTTCTTT. Combining the CDR3 with reference TRBV7-9 and TRBJ1-1 gives the whole variable domain DTGVSQNPRHKITKRGQNVTFRCDPISEHNRLYWYRQTLGQGPEFLTYFQNEAQLEKSRLLSDRFSAERPKGSFSTLEIQRTEQGDSAMYLCASSLFDEGDTEAFFGQGTRLTVV.

The V call is TRBV5-6, the J call TRBJ1-2; D is ambiguous. The germline gives CDR1 SGHDT, CDR2 YYEEEE. CDR3 length: 15 residues. Trimming cost V 2 bases and J 0 bases, with 11 bases left between them. In DNA form, the CDR3 reads TGTGCCAGCAGCTTCCAGACAAGAGCTAACTATGGCTACACCTTC. Its translation: CASSFQTRANYGYTF.

The V call is TRBV6-5, the J call TRBJ1-1; 7 bases line up with TRBD1. CDR3 size: 13 residues. Unmatched junction bases numbered 7, after V lost 6 bases and J lost 6 bases. CDR1 MNHEY and CDR2 SVGAGI come from the germline V gene. The CDR3: CASRGQTFAEAFF. CDR3 nucleotides: TGTGCCAGCAGGGGACAGACTTTCGCTGAAGCTTTCTTT.

The gene calls are TRBV11-3 and TRBJ2-2; 7 bases fit TRBD2. Germline assignment: CDR1 SGHNT and CDR2 YENEEA. The junction had 11 bases not matched to a gene; V was cut back by 5 bases and J by 2 bases. The CDR3 extends over 17 amino acids. CDR3 DNA: TGTGCCAGCAGCCCAACGCGGGGGACGGATAACACCGGGGAGCTGTTTTTT. This translates into CASSPTRGTDNTGELFF.

The genes are TRBV10-1 and TRBJ2-7; 10 positions agree with TRBD2. The germline V gene has CDR1 WNHNN and CDR2 SYGVQD (reference sequence). The CDR3 is 15 residues long. V lost 2 bases, J lost 5 bases, and 6 bases stayed unmatched. CDR3 DNA sequence: TGCGCCAGCAGTGAGAGGGCTAGCGGGAGCAACGAGCAGTACTTC. It codes for CASSERASGSNEQYF.

The table lists this clone with a few counts. The gene calls are TRBV6-1 and TRBJ2-7; 8 bases match TRBD1. Germline V gives CDR1 MNHNS, CDR2 SASEGT. Trimming took 6 bases from V and 0 from J; bases not matched to a gene: 7. This CDR3 region has 15 residues. CDR3 sequence reads: CASRAPDRGSYEQYF. The CDR3 DNA reads as TGTGCCAGCAGGGCTCCCGACAGGGGCTCCTACGAGCAGTACTTC.

The gene calls are TRBV10-3 and TRBJ2-1, with D unresolved. The CDR3 runs to 14 residues. Trimming shortened V by 4 bases and J by 5 bases, and 12 bases separated the two germline ends. Germline V gene data show CDR1 as ENHRY and CDR2 as SYGVKD. CDR3 nucleotide sequence: TGTGCCATCAGTGGTCAGGCTGGAAACAATGAGCAGTTCTTC. Translating it yields CAISGQAGNNEQFF.

The rearrangement joins TRBV9 to TRBJ2-7, with TRBD2 matching 9 bases. Germline trimming cut 4 bases from V and 3 bases from J; bases unmatched to any gene: 8. Germline V lookup: CDR1 SGDLS, CDR2 YYNGEE. The CDR3 is 15 amino acids. CDR3 residues: CASSPEASGNYEQYF. The CDR3 DNA is TGTGCCAGCAGCCCTGAGGCTAGCGGGAACTACGAGCAGTACTTC.

The chain combines TRBV18 with TRBJ2-1, with D maybe TRBD2 (5 bases). V lost 2 bases to trimming and J lost 7 bases, with 18 bases between them. CDR3 length: 16 amino acids. Germline CDR1 is KGHSH and CDR2 is LQKENI. The CDR3 bases are TGTGCCAGCTCACCAGGGAGCGCTATTTTCGGAAATGAGCAGTTCTTC. It translates to CASSPGSAIFGNEQFF.

A few counts support this clone. The chain has TRBV29-1 and TRBJ1-3; D uncertain. The CDR3 loop spans 13 amino acids. V was pared by 5 bases and J by 0 bases, with 8 bases between. CDR1 and CDR2 (germline): SQVTM, ANQGSEA. The CDR3 DNA follows: TGCAGCGTTCGACTTGACTCTGGAAACACCATATATTTT. Translated, it gives CSVRLDSGNTIYF.

This clone was seen a few times. V gene TRBV5-8 combines with J gene TRBJ2-1; TRBD2 matches at 11 bases. V was pared by 4 bases and J by 8 bases, with 20 bases of the junction left unmatched. CDR1 and CDR2 from the germline V gene are SGHTS and YDEGEE. The CDR3 consists of 19 residues. CDR3 protein: CASSQVKRVTSGNIHEQFF. The CDR3 region has the DNA TGTGCCAGCAGCCAGGTTAAACGGGTGACTAGCGGGAATATACATGAGCAGTTCTTC.

The V and J genes are TRBV7-7 and TRBJ2-5; a weak D match, TRBD1 (6 bases). From germline, CDR1 is SSHAT and CDR2 FNYEAQ (reference sequence). With 4 bases removed from V and 4 bases from J, the gap between germline ends came to 16 bases. The CDR3 is made up of 15 amino acids. CDR3 sequence (DNA): TGTGCCAGCAGCTCCAATACAGGGAGCGGAGAGACCCAGTACTTC. It is translated as CASSSNTGSGETQYF.

This clone was observed a handful of times. This CDR3 is CASGQRNYGYTF. The CDR3 nucleotides are TGTGCCTCGGGACAGAGAAACTATGGCTACACCTTC. The chain employs TRBV25-1 and TRBJ1-2, with 7 nucleotides matching TRBD1. Germline lookup yields CDR1 MGHDK and CDR2 SYGVNS. V trimming: 11 bases; J trimming: 2 bases; junction bases outside the gene matches: 5. This CDR3 contains 12 residues.

V gene TRBV9 combines with J gene TRBJ2-5, with TRBD1 identical over 8 bases. TRBJ2-7 matches the DNA end more closely, so the J call is doubtful. Germline V gives CDR1 SGDLS, CDR2 YYNGEE. CDR3 size: 14 residues. The CDR3 loop is CASSVEQGAYEQYF. CDR3 DNA sequence: TGTGCCAGCAGCGTAGAACAGGGGGCCTACGAGCAGTACTTC.

The V and J genes are TRBV10-2 and TRBJ2-3, with TRBD1 matching 12 bases. This CDR3 is built from 14 residues. V lost 8 bases, J lost 4 bases, and 4 bases stayed unmatched. Germline CDR1 WSHSY, CDR2 SAAADI. Written as DNA, the CDR3 is TGCGCCAGCGGGGGACAGGGGGCCGCAGATACGCAGTATTTT. This sequence encodes CASGGQGAADTQYF.

This clone has just a few counts. The genes are TRBV6-5 and TRBJ1-2; no definite D call. Per germline, CDR1 MNHEY and CDR2 SVGAGI. The ends were cut back, 6 bases at V and 4 bases at J, with 15 bases in the middle. This CDR3 has 14 residues. CDR3 in DNA: TGTGCCAGCAGCTCCCGACGACAAGGCTATGGCTACACCTTC. It specifies CASSSRRQGYGYTF.

This chain uses TRBV18 with TRBJ2-2; TRBD1 might be the D (5 bases). The CDR3 is 16 amino acids. CDR1 and CDR2 from the germline V gene are KGHSH and LQKENI. V was shortened by 3 bases and J by 5 bases, with 16 bases between the two germline ends. Here the CDR3 DNA reads TGTGCCAGCTCACCCGGCCAGGGTGGGGCAACCGGGGAGCTGTTTTTT. Its protein is CASSPGQGGATGELFF.

The genes are TRBV30 and TRBJ1-3, with D unresolved. CDR1 and CDR2 (germline): GTSNPN, SVGIG (reference sequence). The CDR3 extends over 15 amino acids. V was pared by 3 bases and J by 2 bases, with 14 bases between. CDR3: CAWSTGEATGNTIYF. CDR3 coding DNA: TGTGCCTGGAGCACCGGAGAGGCGACTGGAAACACCATATATTTT.

The chain has TRBV4-1 and TRBJ1-2; 9 nucleotides align to TRBD1. Germline trimming cut 1 base from V and 0 bases from J; bases unmatched to any gene: 3. CDR1 and CDR2 from the germline V gene are MGHRA and YSYEKL. CDR3 length: 16 amino acids. CDR3 in amino acids: CASSQGGTGTNYGYTF. The CDR3 coding sequence is TGCGCCAGCAGCCAAGGGGGGACAGGGACTAACTATGGCTACACCTTC.

In its sample, this clone was seen a few times. The rearrangement uses TRBV30 and TRBJ2-7; D is possibly TRBD2 (7 bases). This CDR3 is built from 11 residues. Between the trimmed V and J ends, which lost 7 bases and 6 bases, there was a span of 13 bases. CDR1 GTSNPN and CDR2 SVGIG come from the germline V gene (reference sequence). The CDR3 coding sequence is TGTGCCTTGGGGGGGGGCCTCGAGCAGTACTTC. Translation: CALGGGLEQYF.

The table lists this clone with a count of one. The chain recombines TRBV4-3 with TRBJ2-6; TRBD2 matches at 10 bases. Germline V gene lookup returns CDR1 LGHNA and CDR2 YSLEER. The CDR3 is 21 amino acids. The V segment lost 2 bases and the J segment 2 bases; nucleotides outside the gene matches: 15. The CDR3 reads CASSQSYLAGVSMAGANVLTF. The CDR3 DNA sequence: TGCGCCAGCAGCCAATCCTATCTAGCGGGAGTATCAATGGCTGGGGCCAACGTCCTGACTTTC.

The chain recombines TRBV18 with TRBJ2-1; 8 bases are a match to TRBD1. CDR1 and CDR2 (germline): KGHSH, LQKENI. After removal of 3 bases from V and 6 bases from J, the junction contained 13 bases not matched to a gene. The CDR3 covers 17 residues. CDR3 region: CASSPSEGRGRVNEQFF. The CDR3 bases are TGTGCCAGCTCACCTAGTGAGGGCAGGGGGCGCGTCAATGAGCAGTTCTTC. The full variable domain, with the rest looked up from reference TRBV18 and TRBJ2-1, is NAGVMQNPRHLVRRRGQEARLRCSPMKGHSHVYWYRQLPEEGLKFMVYLQKENIIDESGMPKERFSAEFPKEGPSILRIQQVVRGDSAAYFCASSPSEGRGRVNEQFFGPGTRLTVL.

This clone was counted once. This rearrangement joins TRBV28 to TRBJ2-7, with 7 bases fitting TRBD1. Germline lookup yields CDR1 MDHEN and CDR2 SYDVKM. The CDR3 has 12 amino acids. The trim removed 8 bases at V and 4 bases at J, leaving 5 bases unmatched. CDR3 DNA: TGTGCCAGCCTTGGGACAGCATACGAGCAGTACTTC. This sequence encodes CASLGTAYEQYF. Filled out from reference TRBV28 and TRBJ2-7, the complete variable domain reads DVKVTQSSRYLVKRTGEKVFLECVQDMDHENMFWYRQDPGLGLRLIYFSYDVKMKEKGDIPEGYSVSREKKERFSLILESASTNQTSMYLCASLGTAYEQYFGPGTRLTVT.

Remarks on this clone: The junction differs from germline at one of its ends, possibly a read error. The chain couples TRBV28 to TRBJ1-4; no definite D call. CDR1 is MDHEN, CDR2 SYDVKM, per germline. This CDR3 has 13 residues. The CDR3 here is CASGFTTNEKLFF. Written as DNA, the CDR3 is TGTGCCAGCGGTTTTACAACTAATGAAAAACTGTTTTTT. The full variable domain, in which reference TRBV28 and TRBJ1-4 provide the parts outside the CDR3, is DVKVTQSSRYLVKRTGEKVFLECVQDMDHENMFWYRQDPGLGLRLIYFSYDVKMKEKGDIPEGYSVSREKKERFSLILESASTNQTSMYLCASGFTTNEKLFFGSGTQLSVL.

The V call is TRBV28, the J call TRBJ2-7, with a tentative D call TRBD1 (8 bases). This CDR3 is 15 amino acids long. Germline V gene data show CDR1 as MDHEN and CDR2 as SYDVKM. With 7 bases removed from V and 4 bases from J, the gap between germline ends came to 20 bases. In DNA form, the CDR3 reads TGTGCCAGCACCCGGGAGGCAGGGGGCCTGTACGAGCAGTACTTC. Translation: CASTREAGGLYEQYF.